The source of this T cell receptor (beta chain) is a study of cytomegalovirus exposure and HLA in healthy donors. Regarding this clone: What it binds is unknown.

This PCR relied on a set of 60 Vbeta primers and 13 Jbeta primers. Measured with immunoSEQ multiplex PCR; TCRdb has only the in-frame clones, and not every one. In the table there are 85,000 to 100,000 clones, 69% of which are singletons. The study, taken as a whole, reports: The likely explanation for a cluster of highly shared sequence variants was sequencing artifact.

The sample consisted of PBMCs. The sequence derives from a man over 45 in good health and CMV-seronegative.

This CDR3 is CASSVQRTTTNEQFF. In DNA form, the CDR3 reads TGTGCCAGCAGTGTCCAACGGACTACGACAAATGAGCAGTTCTTC. This chain joins TRBV2 and TRBJ2-1, with a tentative D call TRBD2 (6 bases). In germline, CDR1 is SNHLY, CDR2 FYNNEI. The CDR3 consists of 15 residues. Trimming left V 4 bases short and J 7 bases short, with 17 bases between.